This entry is about one T cell receptor beta chain. The antigen is undetermined. TCRdb ran MiXCR on the 5' RACE reads and lists one entry per CDR3 protein. The table lists approximately 49,000 distinct CDR3 sequences, 12% of them singletons, with 9.1% in the top ten. The CDR3 is made up of 16 amino acids. J gave up 5 bases and V 5 bases, and 6 bases lay outside the gene matches. Germline V gene data show CDR1 as SGHTA and CDR2 as FQGNSA. This record belongs to a study of early T cells in non-severe SARS-CoV-2 infection. Study-level information: Sequencing was performed on bulk RNA from unsorted whole blood, leaving chains unpaired. Study-level results: Private and CD4 specificities were missed by VDJdb matching, skewed to anti-spike CD8.

The V and J genes are TRBV7-2 and TRBJ2-2; 12 bases agree with TRBD2. The receptor comes from an adult who was a healthcare worker with PCR-confirmed SARS-CoV-2 infection or an uninfected control (not recorded which). The sample was whole blood. The CDR3 loop reads CASSPTSGRRTGELFF. In DNA form, the CDR3 reads TGTGCCAGCAGCCCGACTAGCGGGAGACGGACCGGGGAGCTGTTTTTT.